This is a list of T cell receptor beta chains from one sample in a study of cytomegalovirus exposure and HLA in healthy donors. Profiling relied on immunoSEQ multiplex PCR, and the TCRdb table lists in-frame clones only, not all of them. The sample yields 150,000 to 200,000 clones, approximately 96% seen once. Sequencing was carried out using PBMCs. These receptors all stem from a woman aged 18-29 years in good health and CMV-seronegative. Both conserved end residues are part of each CDR3. The D gene is left open where the match is weak. The size entry is marked missing in some rows and otherwise reads once, few, many or a size class.

j_call,d_call,v_call,clone_size,cdr3_nt,cdr3_aa
TRBJ1-1,TRBD1,TRBV9,NA,TGTGCCAGCAGCCCGGTGGACAGGGCCACTGAAGCTTTCTTT,CASSPVDRATEAFF
TRBJ2-7,TRBD1,TRBV7-3,NA,TGTGCCAGCAGCCTCCGGGACAGGGATGACGAGCAGTACTTC,CASSLRDRDDEQYF
TRBJ2-2,TRBD2,TRBV6-4,NA,TGTGCCAGCAGTGACTCCCTGACTAGCGTGGAAACCGGGGAGCTGTTTTTT,CASSDSLTSVETGELFF
TRBJ1-5,NA,TRBV5-1,NA,TGCGCCAGCAGCTTGGAGGACAGATTGGGTCCCCAGCATTTT,CASSLEDRLGPQHF
TRBJ1-5,TRBD1,TRBV6-1,few,TGTGCCAGCAGATGGACAGGGGTTAGCAATCAGCCCCAGCATTTT,CASRWTGVSNQPQHF
TRBJ2-1,NA,TRBV6-4,NA,TGTGCCAGCAGTGATTTAGCAAGCAATGAGCAGTTCTTC,CASSDLASNEQFF
TRBJ2-7,NA,TRBV19,NA,TGTGCCAGTAGTGCGGGGCGGGACTACGAGCAGTACTTC,CASSAGRDYEQYF
TRBJ1-1,NA,TRBV11-3,NA,TGTGCCAGCAGCTTGACAGGGAACACTGAAGCTTTCTTT,CASSLTGNTEAFF
TRBJ1-3,NA,TRBV9,NA,TGTGCCAGCAGCGCCGGGACATCTGGAAACACCATATATTTT,CASSAGTSGNTIYF
TRBJ2-5,NA,TRBV7-7,NA,TGTGCTAGCAGCTTAGCGCGGGGACGGCGTGAGACCCAGTACTTC,CASSLARGRRETQYF
TRBJ2-5,TRBD2,TRBV4-2,NA,TGTGCCAGCAGCAGAACTAGCGGGTCACAAGAGACCCAGTACTTC,CASSRTSGSQETQYF
TRBJ2-7,NA,TRBV6-6,NA,TGTGCCAGCAGTTACTCGACAGGCTACGAGCAGTACTTC,CASSYSTGYEQYF
TRBJ2-3,NA,TRBV5-6,NA,TGTGCCAGCAGCTTGGGAGGCCACACAGATACGCAGTATTTT,CASSLGGHTDTQYF
TRBJ2-1,TRBD2,TRBV4-1,once,TGCGCCAGCAGCCAAGGGGGACGGGGGGGACACAATGAGCAGTTCTTC,CASSQGGRGGHNEQFF
TRBJ1-5,TRBD1,TRBV15,NA,TGTGCCACCAGCAGAGATAAGGGGGCGGCCCAGCCCCAGCATTTT,CATSRDKGAAQPQHF
TRBJ2-3,NA,TRBV18,NA,TGTGCCAGCTCGCTCATGGACTACACAGATACGCAGTATTTT,CASSLMDYTDTQYF
TRBJ2-4,TRBD2,TRBV4-1,many,TGCGCCAGCAGCCCGCATTTGGGACTAGCGGAGACCTCCCTAGCCAAAAACATTCAGTACTTC,CASSPHLGLAETSLAKNIQYF
TRBJ2-3,TRBD2,TRBV5-4,NA,TGTGCCAGCAGGCCCACTAGCGGGGGGGCCGCAGATACGCAGTATTTT,CASRPTSGGAADTQYF